Listed below are T cell receptor beta chains from one sample, sequenced in a study of OX40 agonist ivuxolimab in advanced cancers. Sequencing used immunoSEQ multiplex PCR; TCRdb keeps in-frame clones, though not all of them. The sample comprises about 46,000 clones, around 90% of which are singletons, and about 10% rests with the top ten. Source: CD4+ or CD8+ T cells sorted from blood, taken in a trial of the OX40 agonist ivuxolimab. Receptor source: an adult with an advanced solid tumor such as melanoma, head and neck, liver or kidney cancer. The CDR3 runs from the conserved cysteine through the conserved F or W. A D gene is named only where the DNA matches it firmly. The listing skips clone size in some rows; elsewhere it reads once, few, many or a size class.

v_gene: TRBV27; abundance: NA; d_gene: NA; j_gene: TRBJ2-2; CDR3aa: CASSFYEGSGELFF; CDR3nt: TGTGCCAGCAGTTTTTATGAGGGGTCCGGGGAGCTGTTTTTT
v_gene: TRBV6-5; abundance: NA; d_gene: NA; j_gene: TRBJ1-4; CDR3aa: CASSYGPTNEKLFF; CDR3nt: TGTGCCAGCAGTTACGGGCCAACTAATGAAAAACTGTTTTTT
v_gene: TRBV5-6; abundance: NA; d_gene: TRBD1; j_gene: TRBJ2-7; CDR3aa: CASSLATGGEQYF; CDR3nt: TGTGCCAGCAGCTTGGCCACAGGGGGGGAGCAGTACTTC
v_gene: TRBV9; abundance: NA; d_gene: NA; j_gene: TRBJ1-1; CDR3aa: CASSVNGGTEAFF; CDR3nt: TGTGCCAGCAGCGTAAATGGGGGGACTGAAGCTTTCTTT
v_gene: TRBV2; abundance: once; d_gene: NA; j_gene: TRBJ1-2; CDR3aa: CACWTPARLSGYTF; CDR3nt: TGTGCCTGCTGGACCCCAGCCAGATTGTCTGGCTACACCTTC
v_gene: TRBV27; abundance: NA; d_gene: NA; j_gene: TRBJ1-1; CDR3aa: CASSPPGTEAFF; CDR3nt: TGTGCCAGCAGTCCACCGGGTACTGAAGCTTTCTTT
v_gene: TRBV12-5; abundance: NA; d_gene: TRBD2; j_gene: TRBJ2-5; CDR3aa: CASGLGGVETQYF; CDR3nt: TGTGCTAGTGGTCTGGGAGGGGTTGAGACCCAGTACTTC
v_gene: TRBV4-1; abundance: NA; d_gene: NA; j_gene: TRBJ1-1; CDR3aa: CASSQEGLAFPGGGGHPEAFF; CDR3nt: TGCGCCAGCAGCCAAGAAGGGCTAGCCTTTCCCGGTGGTGGGGGGCACCCTGAAGCTTTCTTT
v_gene: TRBV6-6; abundance: medium-sized; d_gene: NA; j_gene: TRBJ2-7; CDR3aa: CASSYSTPDRTYEQYF; CDR3nt: TGTGCCAGCAGTTACTCTACCCCGGACAGAACCTACGAGCAGTACTTC
v_gene: TRBV13; abundance: NA; d_gene: NA; j_gene: TRBJ2-7; CDR3aa: CASSLGVYEQYF; CDR3nt: TGTGCCAGCAGCTTAGGGGTGTACGAGCAGTACTTC
v_gene: TRBV27; abundance: NA; d_gene: TRBD1; j_gene: TRBJ2-7; CDR3aa: CASSLTGTPYEQYF; CDR3nt: TGTGCCAGCAGTTTGACAGGGACACCCTACGAGCAGTACTTC
v_gene: TRBV16; abundance: NA; d_gene: NA; j_gene: TRBJ2-3; CDR3aa: CASSQQGSTDTQYF; CDR3nt: TGTGCCAGCAGCCAACAGGGGAGCACAGATACGCAGTATTTT
v_gene: TRBV7-9; abundance: NA; d_gene: NA; j_gene: TRBJ1-6; CDR3aa: CASSSTGFSYNSPLHF; CDR3nt: TGTGCCAGCAGCTCCACAGGGTTCTCCTATAATTCACCCCTCCACTTT
v_gene: TRBV7-9; abundance: NA; d_gene: NA; j_gene: TRBJ2-5; CDR3aa: CASSLGVVETQYF; CDR3nt: TGTGCCAGCAGCTTAGGGGTGGTCGAGACCCAGTACTTC
v_gene: TRBV7-9; abundance: NA; d_gene: NA; j_gene: TRBJ1-2; CDR3aa: CASSLALRDGYTF; CDR3nt: TGTGCCAGCAGCTTAGCCCTCCGGGACGGCTACACCTTC
v_gene: TRBV25-1; abundance: NA; d_gene: TRBD2; j_gene: TRBJ2-4; CDR3aa: CASSDPSGRAPKYF; CDR3nt: TGTGCCAGCAGTGACCCCAGCGGGAGGGCCCCGAAGTACTTC
v_gene: TRBV6-5; abundance: NA; d_gene: NA; j_gene: TRBJ2-1; CDR3aa: CASSFTQGSYNEQFF; CDR3nt: TGTGCCAGCAGTTTCACGCAGGGCTCCTACAATGAGCAGTTCTTC
v_gene: TRBV9; abundance: NA; d_gene: TRBD1; j_gene: TRBJ2-3; CDR3aa: CASSVPRTGEGGTDTQYF; CDR3nt: TGTGCCAGCAGCGTACCCCGGACAGGGGAGGGGGGCACAGATACGCAGTATTTT
v_gene: TRBV6-5; abundance: NA; d_gene: NA; j_gene: TRBJ1-4; CDR3aa: CASATVGEKLFF; CDR3nt: TGTGCCAGCGCTACCGTTGGTGAAAAACTGTTTTTT
v_gene: TRBV28; abundance: NA; d_gene: NA; j_gene: TRBJ2-7; CDR3aa: CASSLSVREQYF; CDR3nt: TGTGCCAGCAGTTTATCGGTACGCGAGCAGTACTTC
v_gene: TRBV7-2; abundance: NA; d_gene: NA; j_gene: TRBJ1-1; CDR3aa: CASSSNWDSEAFF; CDR3nt: TGTGCCAGCAGCTCAAACTGGGATTCTGAAGCTTTCTTT
v_gene: TRBV5-8; abundance: once; d_gene: TRBD2; j_gene: TRBJ2-1; CDR3aa: CASRWDYEQFF; CDR3nt: TGTGCCAGCAGGTGGGACTACGAGCAGTTCTTC
v_gene: TRBV7-8; abundance: NA; d_gene: TRBD2; j_gene: TRBJ2-2; CDR3aa: CASISWGLANTGELFF; CDR3nt: TGTGCCAGCATCTCTTGGGGACTAGCGAACACCGGGGAGCTGTTTTTT
v_gene: TRBV27; abundance: NA; d_gene: TRBD2; j_gene: TRBJ2-1; CDR3aa: CASSLSLAGADGQFF; CDR3nt: TGTGCCAGCAGTTTAAGTCTAGCGGGGGCAGACGGGCAGTTCTTC
v_gene: TRBV19; abundance: NA; d_gene: TRBD2; j_gene: TRBJ2-2; CDR3aa: CASSISGSGIQTGELFF; CDR3nt: TGTGCCAGTAGTATTTCCGGTAGCGGGATCCAGACCGGGGAGCTGTTTTTT
v_gene: TRBV27; abundance: NA; d_gene: NA; j_gene: TRBJ2-7; CDR3aa: CASSLVGTLSREQYF; CDR3nt: TGTGCCAGCAGTTTGGTCGGGACCCTGTCACGGGAGCAGTACTTC
v_gene: TRBV7-9; abundance: NA; d_gene: NA; j_gene: TRBJ2-5; CDR3aa: CASSLWTETQYF; CDR3nt: TGTGCCAGCAGCTTATGGACGGAGACCCAGTACTTC
v_gene: TRBV25-1; abundance: NA; d_gene: NA; j_gene: TRBJ2-1; CDR3aa: CASSADRTYNEQFF; CDR3nt: TGTGCCAGCAGTGCAGACCGCACCTACAATGAGCAGTTCTTC
v_gene: TRBV6-5; abundance: NA; d_gene: NA; j_gene: TRBJ2-1; CDR3aa: CASSYRDTPPDEQFF; CDR3nt: TGTGCCAGCAGTTACCGGGACACACCCCCCGATGAGCAGTTCTTC
v_gene: TRBV9; abundance: NA; d_gene: NA; j_gene: TRBJ2-1; CDR3aa: CASSVEGAVYNEQFF; CDR3nt: TGTGCCAGCAGCGTAGAAGGTGCAGTCTATAATGAGCAGTTCTTC
v_gene: TRBV12-5; abundance: NA; d_gene: TRBD2; j_gene: TRBJ2-4; CDR3aa: CASGDGTSGVFGNIQYF; CDR3nt: TGTGCTAGTGGGGATGGGACTAGCGGGGTCTTTGGGAACATTCAGTACTTC
v_gene: TRBV5-6; abundance: NA; d_gene: TRBD1; j_gene: TRBJ2-7; CDR3aa: CASSWRTGGVKFHEQYF; CDR3nt: TGTGCCAGCAGCTGGAGGACAGGGGGCGTCAAATTCCACGAGCAGTACTTC
v_gene: TRBV9; abundance: NA; d_gene: NA; j_gene: TRBJ2-1; CDR3aa: CASSTEEGRDEQFF; CDR3nt: TGTGCCAGCAGCACCGAGGAGGGTAGGGATGAGCAGTTCTTC
v_gene: TRBV6-5; abundance: NA; d_gene: NA; j_gene: TRBJ2-3; CDR3aa: CASSLIGGADTQYF; CDR3nt: TGTGCCAGCAGTTTAATCGGTGGGGCAGATACGCAGTATTTT
v_gene: TRBV29-1; abundance: NA; d_gene: TRBD1; j_gene: TRBJ2-7; CDR3aa: CSVEDPGQGPPEQYF; CDR3nt: TGCAGCGTTGAAGATCCCGGACAGGGGCCGCCCGAGCAGTACTTC
v_gene: TRBV27; abundance: NA; d_gene: NA; j_gene: TRBJ2-1; CDR3aa: CASSLSPGGEQFF; CDR3nt: TGTGCCAGCAGTTTATCCCCCGGTGGTGAGCAGTTCTTC
v_gene: TRBV19; abundance: NA; d_gene: NA; j_gene: TRBJ2-3; CDR3aa: CASSNLQYSSTDTQYF; CDR3nt: TGTGCCAGTAGTAACTTACAGTACTCTAGCACAGATACGCAGTATTTT
v_gene: TRBV7-9; abundance: NA; d_gene: NA; j_gene: TRBJ2-7; CDR3aa: CASRSGDRLYEQYF; CDR3nt: TGTGCCAGCAGGTCGGGCGACCGACTTTACGAGCAGTACTTC
v_gene: TRBV2; abundance: NA; d_gene: NA; j_gene: TRBJ1-1; CDR3aa: CASSDLFRDVKPEAFF; CDR3nt: TGTGCCAGCAGTGATCTTTTTCGTGACGTCAAGCCTGAAGCTTTCTTT
v_gene: TRBV10-3; abundance: once; d_gene: NA; j_gene: TRBJ1-1; CDR3aa: CAISPLGERMNTEAFF; CDR3nt: TGTGCCATCAGCCCCCTCGGGGAAAGGATGAACACTGAAGCTTTCTTT